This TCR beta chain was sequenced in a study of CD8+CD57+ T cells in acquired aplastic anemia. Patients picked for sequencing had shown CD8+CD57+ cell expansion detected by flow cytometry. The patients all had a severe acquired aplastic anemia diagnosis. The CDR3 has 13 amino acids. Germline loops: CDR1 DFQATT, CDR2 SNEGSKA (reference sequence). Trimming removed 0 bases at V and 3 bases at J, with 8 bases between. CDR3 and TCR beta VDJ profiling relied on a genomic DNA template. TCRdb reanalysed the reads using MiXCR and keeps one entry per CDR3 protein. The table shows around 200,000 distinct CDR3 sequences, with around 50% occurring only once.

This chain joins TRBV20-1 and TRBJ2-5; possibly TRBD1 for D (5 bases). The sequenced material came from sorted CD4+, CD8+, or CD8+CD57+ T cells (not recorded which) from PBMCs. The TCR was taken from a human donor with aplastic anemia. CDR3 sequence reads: CSARDRREETQYF. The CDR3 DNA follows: TGCAGTGCTAGAGATCGCAGGGAAGAGACCCAGTACTTC.